The clone carrying this TCR beta chain showed up just a few times. How the authors handled the data: Reference gene primer amplification gave nucleated cell count estimates. Data came from immunoSEQ multiplex PCR; TCRdb stores just in-frame clones and leaves some out. That table supplies the V and J calls and clone size; D and trimming were determined from the DNA. The sample includes 390,000 or so clones, 90% of them seen just once. This entry belongs to a study of blood T cell repertoires in COVID-19. As for the study in general: Acute and convalescent COVID-19 samples came from the United States, Italy and Spain. The cDNA or gDNA used as material had been derived from T cells, B-cell-depleted T cells, or PBMCs.

Germline lookup yields CDR1 SGHTA and CDR2 FQGNSA. The length of the CDR3 is 13 residues. Trimming took off 3 bases at V and 6 bases at J, with 9 bases between the two ends. This receptor was identified in a man aged 18 to 35 with active or convalescent COVID-19. Sequencing was performed on peripheral blood. The V and J genes are TRBV7-2 and TRBJ1-5; D is unresolved. The CDR3 loop reads CASSLTEIQPQHF. CDR3 DNA sequence: TGTGCCAGCAGCTTGACGGAGATTCAGCCCCAGCATTTT.